This TCR beta chain was found in a study of shared clonotypes between healthy human individuals. Assay: immunoSEQ multiplex PCR; the TCRdb copy retains only in-frame clones and omits some. The table includes roughly 680,000 clones, about two thirds detected once. Findings and caveats of the study: Large sequencing depth failed to make sorted-subset sequencing complete, rarefaction showed. Generally, naive subsets came out with larger estimated richness than memory subsets.

Turning to this clone: Its antigen remains unknown.

Germline CDR1 and CDR2: SEHNR and FQNEAQ (reference sequence). The CDR3 has 18 residues. The ends lost 3 bases at V and 5 bases at J; junction bases unmatched: 8. Donors were healthy HIV-negative adults without recent acute infections or vaccinations. V usage is TRBV7-9 and J usage is TRBJ2-2; TRBD2 agrees at 14 bases. The sequenced sample consisted of memory CD4+ T cells sorted from blood. Subset noted: CD45RA-negative fraction. This clonotype originated in a woman aged 25 to 39 in good health. CDR3: CASSFGTSGSEWTGELFF. Here the CDR3 DNA reads TGTGCCAGCAGCTTCGGGACTAGCGGGAGCGAGTGGACCGGGGAGCTGTTTTTT.